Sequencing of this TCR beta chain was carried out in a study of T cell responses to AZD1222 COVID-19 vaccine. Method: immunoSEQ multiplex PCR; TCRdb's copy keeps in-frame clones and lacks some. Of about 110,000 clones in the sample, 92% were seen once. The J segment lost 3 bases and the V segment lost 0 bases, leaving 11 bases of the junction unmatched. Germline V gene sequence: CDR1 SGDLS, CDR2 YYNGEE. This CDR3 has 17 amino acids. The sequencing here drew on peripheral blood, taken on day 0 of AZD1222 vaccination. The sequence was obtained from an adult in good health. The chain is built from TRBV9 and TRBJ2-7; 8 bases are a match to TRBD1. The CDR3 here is CASSVVLGTGKCYEQYF. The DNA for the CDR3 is TGTGCCAGCAGCGTAGTTCTCGGGACAGGTAAGTGCTACGAGCAGTACTTC.